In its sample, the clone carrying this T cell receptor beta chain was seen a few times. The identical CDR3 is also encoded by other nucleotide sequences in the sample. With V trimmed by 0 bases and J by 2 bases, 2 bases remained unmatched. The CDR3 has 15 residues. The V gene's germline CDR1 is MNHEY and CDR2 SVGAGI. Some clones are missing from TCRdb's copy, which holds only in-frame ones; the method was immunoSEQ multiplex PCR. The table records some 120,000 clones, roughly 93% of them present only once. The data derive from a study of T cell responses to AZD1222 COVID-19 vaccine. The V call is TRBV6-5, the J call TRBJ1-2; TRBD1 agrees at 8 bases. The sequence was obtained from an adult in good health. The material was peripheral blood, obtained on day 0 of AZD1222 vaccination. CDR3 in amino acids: CASSYSGQGNYGYTF. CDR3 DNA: TGTGCCAGCAGTTACTCAGGACAGGGAAACTATGGCTACACCTTC.